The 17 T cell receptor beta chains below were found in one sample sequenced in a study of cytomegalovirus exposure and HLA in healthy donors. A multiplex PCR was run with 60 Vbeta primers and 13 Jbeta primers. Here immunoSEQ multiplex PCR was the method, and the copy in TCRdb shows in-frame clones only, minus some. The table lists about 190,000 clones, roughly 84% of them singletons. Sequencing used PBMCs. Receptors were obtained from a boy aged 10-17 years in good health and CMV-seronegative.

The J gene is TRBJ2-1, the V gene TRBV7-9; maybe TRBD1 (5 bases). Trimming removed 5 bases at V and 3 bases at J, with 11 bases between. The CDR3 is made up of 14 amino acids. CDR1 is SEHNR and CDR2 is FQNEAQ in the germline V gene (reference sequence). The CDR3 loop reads CASSARQSYNEQFF. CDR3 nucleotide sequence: TGTGCCAGCAGCGCCAGACAGAGCTACAATGAGCAGTTCTTC.

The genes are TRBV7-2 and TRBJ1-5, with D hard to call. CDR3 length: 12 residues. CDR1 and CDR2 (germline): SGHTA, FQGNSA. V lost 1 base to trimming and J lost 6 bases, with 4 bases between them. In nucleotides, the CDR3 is TGTGCCAGCAGCTTAGACGGTCAGCCCCAGCATTTT. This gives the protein CASSLDGQPQHF.

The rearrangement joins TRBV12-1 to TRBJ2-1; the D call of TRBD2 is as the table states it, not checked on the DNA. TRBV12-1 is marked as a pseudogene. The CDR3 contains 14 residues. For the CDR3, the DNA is TGTGCCACCGGCGGGACTAGCGGCGTTGGTGAGCAGTTCTTC. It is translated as CATGGTSGVGEQFF.

CDR3 amino acids: CASSVLEAGNREAFF. CDR3 DNA sequence: TGTGCCAGCAGTGTTTTGGAGGCGGGGAATCGGGAAGCTTTCTTT. The chain carries TRBV2 and TRBJ1-1; no definite D call. The CDR3 runs 15 residues. Trimming cost V 4 bases and J 8 bases, with 20 bases left between them. Germline CDR1 and CDR2: SNHLY and FYNNEI.

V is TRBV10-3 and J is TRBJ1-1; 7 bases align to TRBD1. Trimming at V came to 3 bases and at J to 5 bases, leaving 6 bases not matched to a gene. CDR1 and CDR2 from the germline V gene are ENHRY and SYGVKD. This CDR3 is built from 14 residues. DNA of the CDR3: TGTGCCATCAGTGACCCGACAGGGATGACTGAAGCTTTCTTT. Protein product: CAISDPTGMTEAFF.

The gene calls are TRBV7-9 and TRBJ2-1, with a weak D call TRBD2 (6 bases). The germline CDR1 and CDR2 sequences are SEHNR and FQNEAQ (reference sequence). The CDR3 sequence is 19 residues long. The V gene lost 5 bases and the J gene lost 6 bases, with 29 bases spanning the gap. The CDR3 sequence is CASSTWTQSFGLTTNEQFF. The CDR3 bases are TGTGCCAGCAGCACCTGGACTCAGAGTTTTGGACTAACGACCAATGAGCAGTTCTTC.

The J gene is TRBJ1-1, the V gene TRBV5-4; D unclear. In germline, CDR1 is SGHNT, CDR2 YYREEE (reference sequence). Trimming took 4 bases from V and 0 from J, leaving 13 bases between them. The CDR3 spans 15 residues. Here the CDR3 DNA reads TGTGCCAGCAGCCCTGCTAGCCTAATGAACACTGAAGCTTTCTTT. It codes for CASSPASLMNTEAFF.

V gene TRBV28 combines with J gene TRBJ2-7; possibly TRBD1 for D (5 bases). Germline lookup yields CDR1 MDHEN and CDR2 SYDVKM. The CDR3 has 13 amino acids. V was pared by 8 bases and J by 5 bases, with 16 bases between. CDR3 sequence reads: CASGSLTVNEQYF. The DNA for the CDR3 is TGTGCCAGCGGATCATTGACAGTGAACGAGCAGTACTTC.

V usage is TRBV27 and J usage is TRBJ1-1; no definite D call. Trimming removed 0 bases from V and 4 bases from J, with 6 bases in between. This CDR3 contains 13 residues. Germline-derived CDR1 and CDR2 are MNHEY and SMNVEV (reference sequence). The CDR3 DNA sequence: TGTGCCAGCAGTTTATCGGCCAGCACTGAAGCTTTCTTT. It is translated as CASSLSASTEAFF.

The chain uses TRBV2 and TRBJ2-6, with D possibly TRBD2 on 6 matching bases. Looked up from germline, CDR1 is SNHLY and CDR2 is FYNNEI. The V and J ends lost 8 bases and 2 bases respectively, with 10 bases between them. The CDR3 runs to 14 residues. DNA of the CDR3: TGTGCCAGCGATGGGGAGGCTGGGGCCAACGTCCTGACTTTC. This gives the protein CASDGEAGANVLTF.

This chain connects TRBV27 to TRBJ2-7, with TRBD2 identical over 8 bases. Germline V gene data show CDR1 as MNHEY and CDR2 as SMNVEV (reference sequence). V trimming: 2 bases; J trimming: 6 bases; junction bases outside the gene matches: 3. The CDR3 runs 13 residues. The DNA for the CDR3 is TGTGCCAGCAGTTTAAATCGGGGGGGCGAGCAGTACTTC. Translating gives CASSLNRGGEQYF.

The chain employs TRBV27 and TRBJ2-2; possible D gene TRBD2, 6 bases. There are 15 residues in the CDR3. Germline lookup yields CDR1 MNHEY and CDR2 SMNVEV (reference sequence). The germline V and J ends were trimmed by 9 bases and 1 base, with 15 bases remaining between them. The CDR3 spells CASSLWGGNTGELFF. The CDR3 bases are TGTGCCAGTTCCCTTTGGGGAGGGAACACCGGGGAGCTGTTTTTT.

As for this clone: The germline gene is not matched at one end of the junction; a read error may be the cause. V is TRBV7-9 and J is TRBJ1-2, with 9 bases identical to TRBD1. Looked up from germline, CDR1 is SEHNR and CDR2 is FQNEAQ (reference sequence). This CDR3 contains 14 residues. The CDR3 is CSSSSVTGGSGYTF. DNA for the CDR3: TGTTCCAGCAGCTCCGTGACAGGGGGAAGTGGCTACACCTTC.

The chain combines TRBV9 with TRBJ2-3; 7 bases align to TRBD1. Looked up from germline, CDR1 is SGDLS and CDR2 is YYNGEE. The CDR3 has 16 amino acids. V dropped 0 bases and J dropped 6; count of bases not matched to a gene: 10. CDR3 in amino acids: CASSVESGGVFDTQYF. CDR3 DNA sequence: TGTGCCAGCAGCGTAGAATCAGGGGGAGTTTTTGATACGCAGTATTTT. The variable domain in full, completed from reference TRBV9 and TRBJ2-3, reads DSGVTQTPKHLITATGQRVTLRCSPRSGDLSVYWYQQSLDQGLQFLIQYYNGEERAKGNILERFSAQQFPDLHSELNLSSLELGDSALYFCASSVESGGVFDTQYFGPGTRLTVL.

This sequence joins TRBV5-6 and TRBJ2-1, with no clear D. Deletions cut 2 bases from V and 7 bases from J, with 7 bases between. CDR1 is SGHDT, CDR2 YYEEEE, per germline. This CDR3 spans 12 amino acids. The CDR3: CASSFGQNEQFF. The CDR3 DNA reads TGTGCCAGCAGCTTTGGGCAGAATGAGCAGTTCTTC.

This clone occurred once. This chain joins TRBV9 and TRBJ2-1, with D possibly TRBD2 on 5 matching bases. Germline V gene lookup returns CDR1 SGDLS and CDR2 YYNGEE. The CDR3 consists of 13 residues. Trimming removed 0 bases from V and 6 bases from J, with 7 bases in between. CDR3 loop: CASSVVGANEQFF. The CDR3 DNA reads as TGTGCCAGCAGCGTAGTGGGAGCCAATGAGCAGTTCTTC.

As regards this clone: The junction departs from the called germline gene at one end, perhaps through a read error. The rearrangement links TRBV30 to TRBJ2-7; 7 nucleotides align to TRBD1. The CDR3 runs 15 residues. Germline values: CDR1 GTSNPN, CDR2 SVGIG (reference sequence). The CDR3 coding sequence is TGTGCCTGGAGTGCCCAACAGGGGTTGTCCTACGCGCAGTACTTC. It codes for CAWSAQQGLSYAQYF.